This T cell receptor beta chain was observed in a study of blood T cell repertoires in COVID-19. Overall study: Whether acute or convalescent, the COVID-19 samples came from the United States, Italy and Spain.

In this sample, this clone turned up once. The germline V gene encodes CDR1 MNHEY and CDR2 SVGEGT. The germline V and J ends were trimmed by 6 bases and 4 bases, with 25 bases remaining between them. The CDR3 length is 17 residues. Here immunoSEQ multiplex PCR was the method, and the copy in TCRdb shows in-frame clones only, minus some. The data hold about 120,000 clones, with around 87% observed a single time. Sequencing was carried out using peripheral blood. The chain carries TRBV6-2 or TRBV6-3 and TRBJ2-7; D might be TRBD2 (6 bases). This receptor was taken from a man in his 70s with active or convalescent COVID-19. The CDR3 reads CASSSLRLTGEGYEQYF. The CDR3 nucleotides are TGTGCCAGCAGCTCCCTGAGGTTGACGGGAGAGGGGTACGAGCAGTACTTC.